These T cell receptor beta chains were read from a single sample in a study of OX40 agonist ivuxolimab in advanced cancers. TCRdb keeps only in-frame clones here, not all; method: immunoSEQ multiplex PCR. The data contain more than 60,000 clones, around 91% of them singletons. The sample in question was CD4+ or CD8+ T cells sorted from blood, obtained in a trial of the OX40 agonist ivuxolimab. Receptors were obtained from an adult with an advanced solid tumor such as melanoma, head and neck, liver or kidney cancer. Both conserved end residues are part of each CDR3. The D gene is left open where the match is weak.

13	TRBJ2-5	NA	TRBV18	CASSPGGGETQYF	TGTGCCAGCTCACCAGGTGGGGGTGAGACCCAGTACTTC
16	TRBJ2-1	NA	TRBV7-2	CASSLGGRSSYNEQFF	TGTGCCAGCAGCTTAGGTGGGCGGAGCTCCTACAATGAGCAGTTCTTC
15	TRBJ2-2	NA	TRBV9	CASGTYGLGTGELFF	TGTGCCAGCGGTACCTATGGACTGGGGACCGGGGAGCTGTTTTTT
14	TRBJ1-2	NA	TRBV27	CASSLLPQGYGYTF	TGTGCCAGCAGTTTATTGCCCCAGGGATATGGCTACACCTTC
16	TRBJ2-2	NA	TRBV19	CASRKWDTINTGELFF	TGTGCCAGTAGGAAATGGGACACCATAAACACCGGGGAGCTGTTTTTT
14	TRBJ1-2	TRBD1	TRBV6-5	CASSYGQGTYGYTF	TGTGCCAGCAGTTACGGACAGGGGACCTATGGCTACACCTTC
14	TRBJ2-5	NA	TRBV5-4	CASSQQGSVETQYF	TGTGCCAGCAGCCAGCAGGGTTCCGTCGAGACCCAGTACTTC
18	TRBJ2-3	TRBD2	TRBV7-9	CASSSPGTSGRNTDTQYF	TGTGCCAGCAGCTCGCCCGGGACTAGCGGGAGGAACACAGATACGCAGTATTTT
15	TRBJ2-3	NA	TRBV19	CASSIRGARTDTQYF	TGTGCCAGTAGTATTCGGGGGGCGCGGACAGATACGCAGTATTTT
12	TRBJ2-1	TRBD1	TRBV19	CASSDRVKKQFF	TGTGCCAGTTCGGACAGGGTGAAAAAGCAGTTCTTC
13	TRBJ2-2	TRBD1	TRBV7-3	CASSLQGAGELFF	TGTGCCAGCAGCTTACAGGGGGCCGGGGAGCTGTTTTTT
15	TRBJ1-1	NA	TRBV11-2	CASSSHLGRDTEAFF	TGTGCCAGCAGCTCCCATTTGGGTAGGGACACTGAAGCTTTCTTT
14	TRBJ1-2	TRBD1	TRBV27	CASSSLPTGEGYTF	TGTGCCAGCAGTTCCCTCCCGACAGGGGAAGGCTACACCTTC
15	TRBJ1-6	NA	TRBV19	CASTHGADDNSPLHF	TGTGCCAGTACCCATGGGGCGGATGATAATTCACCCCTCCACTTT
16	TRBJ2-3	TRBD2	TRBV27	CASRTSGGLRTDTQYF	TGTGCCAGCAGGACTAGCGGGGGCCTGCGCACAGATACGCAGTATTTT
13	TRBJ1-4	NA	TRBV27	CASSRQTNEKLFF	TGTGCCAGCAGTCGACAGACTAATGAAAAACTGTTTTTT
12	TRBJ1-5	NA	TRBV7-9	CASSGGNQPQHF	TGTGCCAGCAGCGGGGGCAATCAGCCCCAGCATTTT